A selection of T cell receptor beta chains follows, all from one sample in a study of T-cell reconstitution after alpha-beta-depleted transplantation in children. Using its own MiXCR run on the PCR reads, TCRdb lists one record per CDR3 protein. The profile shows some 200,000 distinct CDR3 sequences, 13% to 15% of them singletons. Here the sequenced sample was PBMCs from the stem cell graft donor, taken from the stem cell graft. The receptors stem from a human donor who donated a stem cell graft to a child with acute lymphoblastic leukemia. CDR3s include the opening cysteine and the closing phenylalanine or tryptophan. The order of the fields is clone size, J gene, D gene, V gene, CDR3 protein, CDR3 DNA. D genes are given only for firm matches. Size is stated for part of the rows, as once, few or many counts, or as a class when the clone is expanded.

many,TRBJ2-4,.,TRBV5-4,CASSLVHDTMRSLVKNIQYF,TGTGCCAGCAGCTTGGTCCACGACACGATGCGATCCTTAGTGAAAAACATTCAGTACTTC
many,TRBJ2-1,.,TRBV14,CASSPKPILAFANEQFF,TGTGCCAGCAGCCCTAAACCAATTCTAGCGTTCGCCAATGAGCAGTTCTTC
few,TRBJ1-3,.,TRBV29-1,CSAFLGVGNTIYF,TGCAGCGCTTTCCTTGGGGTCGGAAACACCATATATTTT
many,TRBJ2-1,TRBD1,TRBV6-5,CASSYSGTGGIYNEQFF,TGTGCCAGCAGTTATTCCGGGACAGGGGGCATATACAATGAGCAGTTCTTC
many,TRBJ2-1,TRBD1,TRBV27,CASIPLGTGDNEQFF,TGTGCCAGCATACCTTTAGGGACAGGGGACAATGAGCAGTTCTTC
many,TRBJ2-1,.,TRBV5-8,CASSLGRGDEQFF,TGTGCCAGCAGCTTGGGCAGGGGGGATGAGCAGTTCTTC
many,TRBJ1-2,.,TRBV5-5,CGCSRGRDLGYGYTF,TGCGGTTGTAGCCGGGGGCGCGATTTAGGCTATGGCTACACCTTC
many,TRBJ1-2,.,TRBV5-5,CASSRNLGTEYGYTF,TGTGCCAGCAGCCGTAACCTCGGGACGGAATATGGCTACACCTTC
many,TRBJ1-2,TRBD1,TRBV5-1,CASSLGQGAENPTYGYTF,TGCGCCAGCAGCTTGGGACAGGGGGCAGAAAACCCGACATATGGCTACACCTTC
.,TRBJ2-7,.,TRBV20-1,CSAERTAVSSYEQYF,TGCAGTGCTGAGCGGACAGCGGTTAGCTCCTACGAGCAGTACTTC
.,TRBJ2-7,.,TRBV12-3/TRBV12-4,CASSLGAGNAYEQYF,TGTGCCAGCAGTTTAGGAGCAGGGAATGCCTACGAGCAGTACTTC
few,TRBJ2-3,TRBD2,TRBV20-1,CSVRTPSGTDTQYF,TGCAGTGTTAGAACCCCTAGCGGAACAGATACGCAGTATTTT
many,TRBJ2-7,.,TRBV5-1,CASSLAEGGEQYF,TGCGCCAGCAGCTTGGCCGAGGGGGGCGAGCAGTACTTC
many,TRBJ1-4,.,TRBV6-5,CASSYTGAGRGLFF,TGTGCCAGCAGTTACACAGGAGCTGGTCGGGGGCTGTTTTTT
few,TRBJ1-5,TRBD1,TRBV10-3,CAISGDRGSSQPQHF,TGTGCCATCAGCGGGGACAGGGGGTCGAGTCAGCCCCAGCATTTT
many,TRBJ2-3,.,TRBV5-1,CASSVEGYGPSTDTQYF,TGCGCCAGCAGCGTTGAGGGTTACGGACCTAGCACAGATACGCAGTATTTT
.,TRBJ2-2,.,TRBV7-6,CASSLAAGAGELFF,TGTGCCAGCAGCTTAGCTGCAGGGGCTGGGGAGCTGTTTTTT
many,TRBJ2-1,TRBD2,TRBV20-1,CSARDPLAGVVSYNEQFF,TGCAGTGCTAGAGATCCACTAGCGGGAGTGGTCTCCTACAATGAGCAGTTCTTC
many,TRBJ2-1,TRBD1,TRBV29-1,CSVGGGGGYNEQFF,TGCAGCGTTGGAGGGGGCGGCGGTTACAATGAGCAGTTCTTC
many,TRBJ2-3,TRBD2,TRBV5-1,CASSLEPGGGRDTQYF,TGCGCCAGCAGCTTGGAGCCGGGAGGAGGGAGAGATACGCAGTATTTT